The 14 T cell receptor beta chains below all came from one sample that was sequenced in a study of T cells in localized non-small cell lung cancer. The protocol was immunoSEQ multiplex PCR, while the TCRdb copy is restricted to in-frame clones and leaves out a portion. The top ten hold 19% of the sample, which has tens of thousands of clones, around 80% seen once. Here the sequenced sample was PBMCs, taken before any cancer treatment. The receptors derive from a man aged 40 to 70 with stage II squamous cell lung carcinoma.

A note on this clone: This may be a read error, as it is one base from a much larger clone. The chain recombines TRBV6-6 with TRBJ2-2; D ambiguous. This CDR3 has 12 amino acids. V was clipped by 6 bases and J by 7 bases, with 9 bases between them. Germline CDR1 MNHNY, CDR2 SVGAGI (reference sequence). The CDR3 loop is CASSLSGGELFF. CDR3 sequence (DNA): TGTGCCAGCAGCCTTAGTGGCGGGGAGCTGTTTTTT.

At least ten counts were recorded for this clone. CDR3 in DNA: TGTGCCAGCAGTTACTCGACCGGGGCCACTGAAGCTTTCTTT. Translation: CASSYSTGATEAFF. The gene calls are TRBV6-5 and TRBJ1-1; weak D call: TRBD1 (5 bases). The length of the CDR3 is 14 residues. Germline V CDR1 and CDR2: MNHEY, SVGAGI. Trimming removed 0 bases at V and 4 bases at J, with 9 bases between.

There are a few counts of this clone. The gene calls are TRBV2 and TRBJ1-5, with D unclear. Trimming cost V 9 bases and J 3 bases, with 15 bases left between them. CDR1 and CDR2 from the germline V gene are SNHLY and FYNNEI. The CDR3 covers 14 residues. The CDR3 loop reads CASTTRRDNQPQHF. The CDR3, as DNA: TGTGCCAGTACTACGAGGCGCGACAATCAGCCCCAGCATTTT. Using reference TRBV2 and TRBJ1-5 for the parts outside the CDR3, the full variable domain is EPEVTQTPSHQVTQMGQEVILRCVPISNHLYFYWYRQILGQKVEFLVSFYNNEISEKSEIFDDQFSVERPDGSNFTLKIRSTKLEDSAMYFCASTTRRDNQPQHFGDGTRLSIL.

This sequence joins TRBV18 and TRBJ1-2; D is perhaps TRBD1 (6 bases). CDR3 length: 13 residues. V lost 2 bases and J lost 8, with 12 bases in between. Germline CDR1 reads KGHSH; CDR2 reads LQKENI. The CDR3 nucleotides are TGTGCCAGCTCACCAGCCAGGGGACGGGGCTACACCTTC. It yields the protein CASSPARGRGYTF.

The genes are TRBV27 and TRBJ1-5; no firm D call. V shed 5 bases and J shed 0 bases, with 17 bases lying between them. The length of the CDR3 is 17 residues. Germline lookup yields CDR1 MNHEY and CDR2 SMNVEV (reference sequence). In DNA, the CDR3 is TGTGCCAGCAGTGCATCAATTACACCGTATAGCAATCAGCCCCAGCATTTT. Its translation: CASSASITPYSNQPQHF.

The gene calls are TRBV27 and TRBJ2-7, with D unresolved. The CDR3 loop spans 16 amino acids. Germline V gene lookup returns CDR1 MNHEY and CDR2 SMNVEV (reference sequence). Between the trimmed V and J ends, which lost 5 bases and 2 bases, there was a span of 19 bases. As DNA, the CDR3 is TGTGCCAGCAGTCCTTTGGCGGCCGCACCAACCTACGAGCAGTACTTC. Its translation: CASSPLAAAPTYEQYF.

This clone was seen a single time. The CDR3 protein is CASSGTANYEQYF. The DNA for the CDR3 is TGTGCCAGCAGCGGGACAGCCAACTACGAGCAGTACTTC. The V and J genes are TRBV2 and TRBJ2-7; 7 nucleotides line up with TRBD1. This CDR3 is built from 13 residues. The V gene end was trimmed by 6 bases and the J gene end by 3 bases; junction bases not matched to a gene: 5. Germline V gives CDR1 SNHLY, CDR2 FYNNEI.

V gene TRBV4-3 combines with J gene TRBJ2-2; no firm D call. Germline V gives CDR1 LGHNA, CDR2 YSLEER. V was cut by 1 base and J by 0 bases, with 12 bases left in between. The CDR3 is 17 amino acids. CDR3: CASSQGAVSSNTGELFF. The CDR3 nucleotides read TGCGCCAGCAGCCAAGGTGCAGTGTCTTCGAACACCGGGGAGCTGTTTTTT.

This chain uses TRBV7-2 with TRBJ2-5; 10 bases match TRBD2. This CDR3 has 18 residues. Germline CDR1 is SGHTA and CDR2 is FQGNSA. V shed 2 bases and J 2 bases; nucleotides not matched to a gene: 11. CDR3 protein: CASSLRPSGGHTQETQYF. CDR3 DNA: TGTGCCAGCAGCTTACGACCTAGCGGGGGACATACTCAAGAGACCCAGTACTTC.

The rearrangement uses TRBV7-3 and TRBJ2-1; tentative D call: TRBD2 (6 bases). Trimming pared 4 bases from V and 0 bases from J, leaving 13 bases between. The germline V gene encodes CDR1 SGHTA and CDR2 FQGTGA. The CDR3 consists of 16 residues. The DNA for the CDR3 is TGTGCCAGCAGCTCTTTTGGGGGAGGCTCCTACAATGAGCAGTTCTTC. It yields the protein CASSSFGGGSYNEQFF.

The J gene is TRBJ2-5, the V gene TRBV11-2; 8 bases map to TRBD1. CDR1 is SGHAT and CDR2 is FQNNGV in the germline V gene. This CDR3 is 15 amino acids long. After removal of 0 bases from V and 5 bases from J, the junction contained 5 bases not matched to a gene. This CDR3 is CASSLDRGRRETQYF. The CDR3 coding sequence is TGTGCCAGCAGCTTAGACAGGGGGCGCCGGGAGACCCAGTACTTC.

This chain links TRBV18 with TRBJ2-1; 8 nucleotides align to TRBD2. CDR1 is KGHSH, CDR2 LQKENI, per germline. Germline trimming cut 4 bases from V and 9 bases from J; bases unmatched to any gene: 5. CDR3 size: 13 residues. In DNA form, the CDR3 reads TGTGCCAGCTCACAGTCACTAGCGGCTGAGCAGTTCTTC. It yields the protein CASSQSLAAEQFF.

The chain is built from TRBV11-2 and TRBJ2-2, with D possibly being TRBD1 (6 bases). Looked up from germline, CDR1 is SGHAT and CDR2 is FQNNGV. Trimming removed 8 bases from V and 0 bases from J, with 13 bases in between. This CDR3 is built from 15 residues. This CDR3 reads CASAPGQTNTGELFF. The CDR3 nucleotides are TGTGCCAGCGCCCCGGGACAAACGAACACCGGGGAGCTGTTTTTT.

This chain uses TRBV6-5 with TRBJ1-5; D unclear. The CDR3 loop spans 13 amino acids. Germline lookup yields CDR1 MNHEY and CDR2 SVGAGI. V dropped 2 bases and J dropped 2 bases, with 4 bases sitting between them. This chain's CDR3 is CASSYDGNQPQHF. CDR3 DNA: TGTGCCAGCAGTTACGACGGCAATCAGCCCCAGCATTTT.